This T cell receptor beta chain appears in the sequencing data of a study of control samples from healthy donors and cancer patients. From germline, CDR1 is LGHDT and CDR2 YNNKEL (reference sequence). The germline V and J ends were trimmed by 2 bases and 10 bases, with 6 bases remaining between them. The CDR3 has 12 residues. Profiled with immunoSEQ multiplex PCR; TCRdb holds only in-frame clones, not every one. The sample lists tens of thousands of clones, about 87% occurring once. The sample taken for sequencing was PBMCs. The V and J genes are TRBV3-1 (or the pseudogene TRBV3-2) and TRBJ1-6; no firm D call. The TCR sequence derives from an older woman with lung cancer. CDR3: CASSQYDSPLHF. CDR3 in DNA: TGTGCCAGCAGCCAATATGACTCACCCCTCCACTTT.